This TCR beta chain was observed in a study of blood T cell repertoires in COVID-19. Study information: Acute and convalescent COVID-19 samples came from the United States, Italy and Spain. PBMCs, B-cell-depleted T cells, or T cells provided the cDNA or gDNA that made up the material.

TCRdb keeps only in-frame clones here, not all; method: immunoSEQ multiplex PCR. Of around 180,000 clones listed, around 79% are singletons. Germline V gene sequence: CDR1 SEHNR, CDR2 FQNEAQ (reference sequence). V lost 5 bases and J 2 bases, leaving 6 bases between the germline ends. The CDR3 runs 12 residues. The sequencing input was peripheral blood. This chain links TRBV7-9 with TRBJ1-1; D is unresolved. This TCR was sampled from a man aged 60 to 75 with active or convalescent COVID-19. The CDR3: CASSLLNTEAFF. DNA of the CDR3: TGTGCCAGCAGCCTACTCAACACTGAAGCTTTCTTT.